Detailed here is one TCR beta chain. This sample was included in a study of blood T cell repertoires in COVID-19. Study background: There were acute and convalescent COVID-19 samples, and they came from the United States, Italy and Spain. Sources were T cells, B-cell-depleted T cells, or PBMCs; the material itself was cDNA or gDNA.

As processed by the authors: Using reference gene primer amplification, nucleated cell counts were estimated. The repertoire was sequenced with immunoSEQ multiplex PCR; TCRdb's copy has only in-frame clones and lacks some. The V and J calls and clone size were taken over from that table, and D and trimming were inferred from the DNA. The sample includes under 100,000 clones, 80% to 90% of them seen just once. The length of the CDR3 is 15 residues. Germline assignment: CDR1 KGHSH and CDR2 LQKENI. V was pared by 0 bases and J by 10 bases, with 6 bases of the junction left unmatched. The V gene is TRBV18, the J gene TRBJ2-1; the match to TRBD2 covers 10 bases. Sequences were obtained from peripheral blood. This receptor was taken from a human donor in a cohort sampled during active COVID-19. This chain's CDR3 is CASSPPYSGGDEQFF. In DNA, the CDR3 is TGTGCCAGCTCACCACCGTACAGCGGGGGGGACGAGCAGTTCTTC.